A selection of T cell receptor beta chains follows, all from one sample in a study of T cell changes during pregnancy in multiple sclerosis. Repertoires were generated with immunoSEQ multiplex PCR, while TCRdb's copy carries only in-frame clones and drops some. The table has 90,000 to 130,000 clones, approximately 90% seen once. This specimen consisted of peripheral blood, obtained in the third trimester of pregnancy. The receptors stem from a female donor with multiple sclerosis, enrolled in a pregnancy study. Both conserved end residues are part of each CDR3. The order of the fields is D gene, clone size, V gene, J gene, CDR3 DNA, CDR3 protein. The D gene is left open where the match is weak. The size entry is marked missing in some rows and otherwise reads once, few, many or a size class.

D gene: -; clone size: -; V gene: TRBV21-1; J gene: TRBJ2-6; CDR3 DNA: TGTGCCAGCAGCAATAGACAGCCTACCACCTCTGGGGCCAACGTCCTGACTTTC; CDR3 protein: CASSNRQPTTSGANVLTF
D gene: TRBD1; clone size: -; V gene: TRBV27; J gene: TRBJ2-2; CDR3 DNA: TGTGCCAGCAGTTTATTGGGGACAGAGAACACCGGGGAGCTGTTTTTT; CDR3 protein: CASSLLGTENTGELFF
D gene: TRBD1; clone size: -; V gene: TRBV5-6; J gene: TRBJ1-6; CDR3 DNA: TGTGCCAGCAGTTTGGGTACAGGGGATTCACCCCTCCACTTT; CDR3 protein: CASSLGTGDSPLHF
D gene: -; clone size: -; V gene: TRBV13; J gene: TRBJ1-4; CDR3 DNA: TGTGCCAGCAGCTTGCGCTACGAGGGTACTAATGAAAAACTGTTTTTT; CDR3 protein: CASSLRYEGTNEKLFF
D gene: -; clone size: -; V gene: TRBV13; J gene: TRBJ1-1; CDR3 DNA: TGTGCCAGCAGCTTAGGTTCAGGGAACACTGAAGCTTTCTTT; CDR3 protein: CASSLGSGNTEAFF
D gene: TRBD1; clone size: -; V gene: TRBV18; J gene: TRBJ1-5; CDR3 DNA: TGTGCCAGCTCACCCGGACAGGGTTTAAGCAATCAGCCCCAGCATTTT; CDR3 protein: CASSPGQGLSNQPQHF
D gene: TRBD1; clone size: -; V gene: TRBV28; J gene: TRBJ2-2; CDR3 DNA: TGTGCCAGCAGACAGGGGAGAAACACCGGGGAGCTGTTTTTT; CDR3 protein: CASRQGRNTGELFF
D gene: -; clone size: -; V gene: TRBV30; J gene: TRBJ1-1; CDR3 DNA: TGTGCCTGGAGTGCCGGGAACACTGAAGCTTTCTTT; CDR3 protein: CAWSAGNTEAFF
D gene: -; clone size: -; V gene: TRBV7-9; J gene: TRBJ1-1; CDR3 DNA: TGTGCCAGCAGCCCACTTGCCAAACCGAACACTGAAGCTTTCTTT; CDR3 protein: CASSPLAKPNTEAFF
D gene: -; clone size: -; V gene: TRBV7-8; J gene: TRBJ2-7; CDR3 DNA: TGTGCCAGCAGCTTAGCGCCTCTGTTTGACCGTGGGCGCGAGCAGTACTTC; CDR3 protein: CASSLAPLFDRGREQYF
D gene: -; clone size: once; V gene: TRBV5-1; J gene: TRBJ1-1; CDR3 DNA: TGCGCCAGCAGCTTGGCCGAGAGGTTACGGGAAGCTTTCTTT; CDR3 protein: CASSLAERLREAFF
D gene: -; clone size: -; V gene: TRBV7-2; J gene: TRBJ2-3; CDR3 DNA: TGTGCCAGCAGCTCCCCGAGGGGGGGGGCCCCCGTGACGGATACGCAGTATTTT; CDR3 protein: CASSSPRGGAPVTDTQYF
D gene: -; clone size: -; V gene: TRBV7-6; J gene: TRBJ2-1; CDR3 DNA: TGTGCCAGCAGCTCAAACTCGCCCTCCTACAATGAGCAGTTCTTC; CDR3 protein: CASSSNSPSYNEQFF
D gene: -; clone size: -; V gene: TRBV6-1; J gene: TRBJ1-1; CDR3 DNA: TGTGCCAGCAGTGCTGCTTCACCCGGGACAAGCCCCACTGAAGCTTTCTTT; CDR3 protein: CASSAASPGTSPTEAFF
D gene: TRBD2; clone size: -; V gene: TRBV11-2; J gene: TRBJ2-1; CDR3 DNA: TGTGCCAGCAGCTCCCTAGCGGGGGGCTACAATGAGCAGTTCTTC; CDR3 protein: CASSSLAGGYNEQFF
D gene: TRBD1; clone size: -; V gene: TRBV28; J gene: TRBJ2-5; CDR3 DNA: TGTGCCAGCAGCATCTCCGGGACAGAAGAGACCCAGTACTTC; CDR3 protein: CASSISGTEETQYF
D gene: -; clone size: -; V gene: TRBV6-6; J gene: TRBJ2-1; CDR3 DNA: TGTGCCAGCAGCCGCGGGGACCCCTCCTACAATGAGCAGTTCTTC; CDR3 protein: CASSRGDPSYNEQFF
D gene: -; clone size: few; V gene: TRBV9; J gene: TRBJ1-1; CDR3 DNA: TGTGCCAGCAGCACTCGACAGGCTGGTGAAGCTTTCTTT; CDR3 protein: CASSTRQAGEAFF
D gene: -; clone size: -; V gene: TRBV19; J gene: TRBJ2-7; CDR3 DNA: TGTGCCAGTAGTAAGGCGGTCAGCTACGAGCAGTACTTC; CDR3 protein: CASSKAVSYEQYF
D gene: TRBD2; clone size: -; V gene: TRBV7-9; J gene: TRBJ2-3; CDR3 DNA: TGTGCCAGCAGCTTACGGCGGGGACTAGCGGGTCCACGAAGGGATACGCAGTATTTT; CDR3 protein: CASSLRRGLAGPRRDTQYF
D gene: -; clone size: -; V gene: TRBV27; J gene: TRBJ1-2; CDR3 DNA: TGTGCCAGCAGTTTTGGGGCCAGGCCCTATGGCTACACCTTC; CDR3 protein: CASSFGARPYGYTF
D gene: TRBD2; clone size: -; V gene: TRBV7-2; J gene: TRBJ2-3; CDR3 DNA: TGTGCCAGCAGCCCCTACACGTGGACTAGCGGGAAGGATACGCAGTATTTT; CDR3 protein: CASSPYTWTSGKDTQYF
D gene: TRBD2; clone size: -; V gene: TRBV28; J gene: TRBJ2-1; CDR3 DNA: TGTGCCAGCAGTTCGCCGGGACTAGCGGGTGATCGGAGCTCCTACAATGAGCAGTTCTTC; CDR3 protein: CASSSPGLAGDRSSYNEQFF
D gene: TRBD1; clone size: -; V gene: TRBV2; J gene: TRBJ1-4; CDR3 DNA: TGTGCCAGCAGTCCGGACAGGGGGAATGAAAAACTGTTTTTT; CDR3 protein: CASSPDRGNEKLFF
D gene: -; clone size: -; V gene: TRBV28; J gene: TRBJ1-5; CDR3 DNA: TGTGCCAGCAGTCCCGGTGGGGGGGGTTACCGGCAGCCCCAGCATTTT; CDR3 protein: CASSPGGGGYRQPQHF
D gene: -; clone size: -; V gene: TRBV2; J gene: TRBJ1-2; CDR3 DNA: TGTGCCAGCAGGGGGGGACTCCTTAACGATGGCTACACCTTC; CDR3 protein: CASRGGLLNDGYTF
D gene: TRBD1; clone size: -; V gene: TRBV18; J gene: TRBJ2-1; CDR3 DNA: TGTGCCAGCTCACCGGACAGGGATGAGCAGTTCTTC; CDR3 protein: CASSPDRDEQFF
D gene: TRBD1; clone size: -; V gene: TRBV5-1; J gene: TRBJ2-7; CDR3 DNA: TGCGCCAGCAGCCTACCGGGACAGGGGGCCTACGAGCAGTACTTC; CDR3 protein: CASSLPGQGAYEQYF
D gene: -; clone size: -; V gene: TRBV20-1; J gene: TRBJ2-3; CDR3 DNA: TGCAGTGCTACAGGGACAGATACGCAGTATTTT; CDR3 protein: CSATGTDTQYF
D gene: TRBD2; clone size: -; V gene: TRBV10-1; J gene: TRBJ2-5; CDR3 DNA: TGCGCCAGCAGTGGGGAGGGTATTTCAGGTGAGACCCAGTACTTC; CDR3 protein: CASSGEGISGETQYF
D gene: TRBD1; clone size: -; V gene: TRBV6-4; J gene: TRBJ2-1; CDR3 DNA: TGTGCCAGCAACCGGAGGCCTAAGCAGGGGGCGAATGAGCAGTTCTTC; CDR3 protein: CASNRRPKQGANEQFF
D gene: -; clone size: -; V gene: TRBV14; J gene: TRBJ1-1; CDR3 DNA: TGTGCCAGCGCCAAGACAATCGGCACTGAAGCTTTCTTT; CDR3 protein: CASAKTIGTEAFF
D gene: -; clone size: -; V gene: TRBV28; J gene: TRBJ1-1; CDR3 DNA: TGTGCCAGCAGTATAATTCCCACAGGGAACACTGAAGCTTTCTTT; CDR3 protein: CASSIIPTGNTEAFF
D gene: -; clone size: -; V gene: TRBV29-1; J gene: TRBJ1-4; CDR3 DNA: TGCAGCGTGGGAGAGAGTAATGAAAAACTGTTTTTT; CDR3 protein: CSVGESNEKLFF
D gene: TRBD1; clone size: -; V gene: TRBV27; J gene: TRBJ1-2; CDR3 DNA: TGTGCCAGCAGTTTAAGGGGGCCTGATGGCTACACCTTC; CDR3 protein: CASSLRGPDGYTF
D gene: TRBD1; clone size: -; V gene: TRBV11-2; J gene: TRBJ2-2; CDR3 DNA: TGTGCCAGCAGCGCCCGGGACAGGGGGCGAGCAGGGGAGCTGTTTTTT; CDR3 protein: CASSARDRGRAGELFF
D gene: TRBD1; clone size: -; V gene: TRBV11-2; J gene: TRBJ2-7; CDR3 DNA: TGTGCCAGCAGCCAACGGGACAGGGCGGGCGAGCAGTACTTC; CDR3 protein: CASSQRDRAGEQYF
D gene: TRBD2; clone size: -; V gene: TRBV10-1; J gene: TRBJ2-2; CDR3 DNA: TGCGCCAGCAGGGGAGGGGAGGGCGGGGAGCTGTTTTTT; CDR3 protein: CASRGGEGGELFF
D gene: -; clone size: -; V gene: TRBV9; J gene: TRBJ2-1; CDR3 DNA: TGTGCCAGCAGCGTAGCGGGACCCGGGAGCGTCAATGAGCAGTTCTTC; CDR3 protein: CASSVAGPGSVNEQFF
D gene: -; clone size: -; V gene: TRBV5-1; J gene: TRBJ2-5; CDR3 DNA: TGCGCCAGCAGCTTGGCCGCAGGAGGAGGAGAGACCCAGTACTTC; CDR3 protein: CASSLAAGGGETQYF
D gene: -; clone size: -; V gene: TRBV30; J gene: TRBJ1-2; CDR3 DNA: TGTGCCTGGAGTACGGGAGCTAACTATGGCTACACCTTC; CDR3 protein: CAWSTGANYGYTF
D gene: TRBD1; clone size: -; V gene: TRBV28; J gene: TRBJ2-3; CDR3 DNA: TGTGCCACCCTTCACAGGGGGCCAGATACGCAGTATTTT; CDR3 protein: CATLHRGPDTQYF
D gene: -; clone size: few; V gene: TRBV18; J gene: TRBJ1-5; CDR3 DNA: TGTGCCAGCTCACCGGGAGGGGATAATCAGCCCCAGCATTTT; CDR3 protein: CASSPGGDNQPQHF